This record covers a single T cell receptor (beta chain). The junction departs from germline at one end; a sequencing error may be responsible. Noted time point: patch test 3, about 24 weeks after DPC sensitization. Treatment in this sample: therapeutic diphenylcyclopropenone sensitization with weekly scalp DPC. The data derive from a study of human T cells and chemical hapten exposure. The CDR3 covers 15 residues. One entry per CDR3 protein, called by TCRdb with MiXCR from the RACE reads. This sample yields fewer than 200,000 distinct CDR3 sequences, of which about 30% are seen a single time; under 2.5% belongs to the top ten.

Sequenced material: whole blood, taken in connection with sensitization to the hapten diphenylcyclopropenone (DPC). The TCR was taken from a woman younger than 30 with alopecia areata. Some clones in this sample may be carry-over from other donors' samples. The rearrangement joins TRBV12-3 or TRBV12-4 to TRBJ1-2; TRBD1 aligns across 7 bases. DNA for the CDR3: TGTGCCAGCAGTTCCCGGGACAGCCCGTCCTATAGCTACACCTTC. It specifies CASSSRDSPSYSYTF.